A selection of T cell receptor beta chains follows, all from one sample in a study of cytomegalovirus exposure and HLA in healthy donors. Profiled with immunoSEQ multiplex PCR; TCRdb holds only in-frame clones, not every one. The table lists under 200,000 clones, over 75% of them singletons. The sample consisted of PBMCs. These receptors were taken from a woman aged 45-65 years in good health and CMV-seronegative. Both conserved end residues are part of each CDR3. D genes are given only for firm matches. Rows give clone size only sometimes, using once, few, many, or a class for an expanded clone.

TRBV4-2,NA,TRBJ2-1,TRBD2,TGTGCCAGCAGCCAGTACGTGGGACTAGGATACAATGAGCAGTTCTTC,CASSQYVGLGYNEQFF
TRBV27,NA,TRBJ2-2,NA,TGTGCTAGCAGTTTTTCACTAAACACCGGGGAGCTGTTTTTT,CASSFSLNTGELFF
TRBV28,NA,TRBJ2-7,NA,TGTGCCAGCAGCCCCTGGGGGCTGGTTGGCGAGCAGTACTTC,CASSPWGLVGEQYF
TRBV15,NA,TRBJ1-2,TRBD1,TGTGCCACCAGCAGAGGAGAACAGGGGGGTGGTGGCTACACCTTC,CATSRGEQGGGGYTF
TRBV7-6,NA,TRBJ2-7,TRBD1,TGTGCCAGCAGCCAGGGACAGGGGAGGTACGAGCAGTACTTC,CASSQGQGRYEQYF
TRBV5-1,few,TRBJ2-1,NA,TGCGCCAGCAGCCAGGGATTGAAGAATGAGCAGTTCTTC,CASSQGLKNEQFF
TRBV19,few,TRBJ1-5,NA,TGTGCCAGTAGTATCTGGGAGGATCAGCCCCAGCATTTT,CASSIWEDQPQHF
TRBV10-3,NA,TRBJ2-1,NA,TGTGCCATCAGTGAGTCGGGGGGGCCTAGGTACAATGAGCAGTTCTTC,CAISESGGPRYNEQFF
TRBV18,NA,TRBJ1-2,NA,TGTGCCAGCTCACCACCGGGGACAACTATCAACTATGGCTACACCTTC,CASSPPGTTINYGYTF
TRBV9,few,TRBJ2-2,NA,TGTGCCAGCAGCGTAGCCGGACATTCGAACACCGGGGAGCTGTTTTTT,CASSVAGHSNTGELFF
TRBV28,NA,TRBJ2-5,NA,TGTGCCAGCAGTTTCGTGGAGACCCAGTACTTC,CASSFVETQYF
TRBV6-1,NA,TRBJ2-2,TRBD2,TGTGCCAGCAGACCCGGACTAGCCACCGGGGAGCTGTTTTTT,CASRPGLATGELFF
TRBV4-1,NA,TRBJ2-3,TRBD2,TGCGCCAGCAGCCAGGCCCTTCTAGCGGGAGCGCAAGATACGCAGTATTTT,CASSQALLAGAQDTQYF
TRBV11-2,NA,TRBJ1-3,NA,TGTGCCAGCTGCCAGTGGCTCGGAAACACCATATATTTT,CASCQWLGNTIYF
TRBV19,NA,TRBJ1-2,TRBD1,TGTGCCAGTAGTGTTATGACAGGGGGCTTTGGCTACACCTTC,CASSVMTGGFGYTF
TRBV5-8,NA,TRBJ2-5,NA,TGTGCCAGCAGCCAGGGCGTAGTCGGGGAGACCCAGTACTTC,CASSQGVVGETQYF
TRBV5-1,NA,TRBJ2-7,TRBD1,TGCGCCAGCAGCGTAGGGACAGGGGATTACGAGCAGTACTTC,CASSVGTGDYEQYF
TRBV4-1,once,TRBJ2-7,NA,TGCGCCAGCAGCCAAGCCATTTCGGGACTCCCCCCATACGAGCAGTACTTC,CASSQAISGLPPYEQYF
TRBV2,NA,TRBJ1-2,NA,TGTGCCAGCAGCCCTCAGGGGTTCCCTCGGGGCTACACCTTC,CASSPQGFPRGYTF
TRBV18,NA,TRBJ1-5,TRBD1,TGTGCCAGCTCACCACCTGCGACAGGGGATAATAGCAATCAGCCCCAGCATTTT,CASSPPATGDNSNQPQHF
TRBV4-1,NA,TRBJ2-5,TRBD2,TGCGCCAGCAGCCAGGGACTAGCGGGAGAGGAGACCCAGTACTTC,CASSQGLAGEETQYF
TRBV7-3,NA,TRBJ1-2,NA,TGTGCCAGCAGCGGGGGGGATTTTAACTATGGCTACACCTTC,CASSGGDFNYGYTF
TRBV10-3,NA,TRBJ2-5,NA,TGTGCCATCAGTGACGGGACATCGGAGACCCAGTACTTC,CAISDGTSETQYF
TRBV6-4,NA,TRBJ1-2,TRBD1,TGTGCCAGCAGTGCCGGGACAGGGGACTCTAACTATGGCTACACCTTC,CASSAGTGDSNYGYTF
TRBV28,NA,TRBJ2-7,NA,TGTGCCAGCAAAGGAGGCGGGTCCTACGAGCAGTACTTC,CASKGGGSYEQYF
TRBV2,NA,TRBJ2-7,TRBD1,TGTGCCAGCAGAGACAGGGGATACGAGCAGTACTTC,CASRDRGYEQYF
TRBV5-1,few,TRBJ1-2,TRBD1,TGCGCCAGCAGCCCCGGACAGGGCGATGGCTACACCTTC,CASSPGQGDGYTF
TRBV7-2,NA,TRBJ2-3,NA,TGTGCCAGCAGCTTAGCGAGAAGCACAGATACGCAGTATTTT,CASSLARSTDTQYF
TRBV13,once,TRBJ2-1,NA,TGTGCCAGCAGCTTAGACAGGACGTACAATGAGCAGTTCTTC,CASSLDRTYNEQFF
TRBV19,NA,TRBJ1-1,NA,TGTGCCAGTAGTCCCGGTGACACTGAAGCTTTCTTT,CASSPGDTEAFF
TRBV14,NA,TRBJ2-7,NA,TGTGCCAGCAGCCGGCAGATGGGCGCTATGGACGAGCAGTACTTC,CASSRQMGAMDEQYF
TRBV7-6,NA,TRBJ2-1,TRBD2,TGTGCCAGCAGCAGGGGACTATCCAATGAGCAGTTCTTC,CASSRGLSNEQFF
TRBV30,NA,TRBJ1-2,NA,TGTGCCTGGAGTTCCCGACAGAGCTACACCTTC,CAWSSRQSYTF
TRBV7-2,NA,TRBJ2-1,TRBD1,TGTGCCAGCAGCCGGGAAGGGGGCGAGTACAATGAGCAGTTCTTC,CASSREGGEYNEQFF
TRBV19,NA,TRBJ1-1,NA,TGTGCCAGTAGTATACAGCCCCGGGGGATCACTGAAGCTTTCTTT,CASSIQPRGITEAFF
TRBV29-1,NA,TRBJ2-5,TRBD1,TGCAGCGTTGAAGATCGGACAGGGGAAGAGACCCAGTACTTC,CSVEDRTGEETQYF
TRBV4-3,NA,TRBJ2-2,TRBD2,TGCGCCAGCAGCCAAGGGCGGGGGGGAACCGGGGAGCTGTTTTTT,CASSQGRGGTGELFF
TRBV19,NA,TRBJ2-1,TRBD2,TGTGCCAGTAGTATTGGGGGGAGGGCCGACAATGAGCAGTTCTTC,CASSIGGRADNEQFF
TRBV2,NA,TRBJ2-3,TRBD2,TGTGCCAGCAGAGGAACTAGCGGCCTCACAGATACGCAGTATTTT,CASRGTSGLTDTQYF
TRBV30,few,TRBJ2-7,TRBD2,TGTGCCTCGGAGGTGGCTAGCGGGGGGTTGTACGAGCAGTACTTC,CASEVASGGLYEQYF
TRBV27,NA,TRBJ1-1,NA,TGTGCCAGCAGTTGGCAGGGTGAGGGGGACACTGAAGCTTTCTTT,CASSWQGEGDTEAFF
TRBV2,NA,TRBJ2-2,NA,TGTGCCAGCAGCCCAAACAGGGCCGCCGGGGAGCTGTTTTTT,CASSPNRAAGELFF
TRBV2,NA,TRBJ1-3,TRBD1,TGTGCCAGCAGCAGGGGGACTGGAAACACCATATATTTT,CASSRGTGNTIYF
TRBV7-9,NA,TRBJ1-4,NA,TGTGCCAGCAGCCGATGGTCAGGGGTCCATAATGAAAAACTGTTTTTT,CASSRWSGVHNEKLFF
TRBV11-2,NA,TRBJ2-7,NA,TGTGCCAGCAGCATCAGCTACGAGCAGTACTTC,CASSISYEQYF
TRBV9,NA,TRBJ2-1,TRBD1,TGTGCCAGCAGCCCCCGGGGGGAGGGACAGGGATCGTATGGCTCCTACAATGAGCAGTTCTTC,CASSPRGEGQGSYGSYNEQFF
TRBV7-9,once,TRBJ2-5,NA,TGTGCCAGCAGCTACGGGGGACAAGAGACCCAGTACTTC,CASSYGGQETQYF
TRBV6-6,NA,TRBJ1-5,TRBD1,TGTGCCAGCAGTACATGGGACAGGGGTAACAATCAGCCCCAGCATTTT,CASSTWDRGNNQPQHF
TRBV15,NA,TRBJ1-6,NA,TGTGCCACCAGCAGAGATGGCCTGTCACCCCTCCACTTT,CATSRDGLSPLHF
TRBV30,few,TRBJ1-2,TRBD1,TGTGCCTGGAGCCGACCGGGACAGGGAAGAGGCTACACCTTC,CAWSRPGQGRGYTF
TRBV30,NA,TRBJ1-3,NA,TGTGCCTGGAGTGTTGCGGGAAACACCATATATTTT,CAWSVAGNTIYF
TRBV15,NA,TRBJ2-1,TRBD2,TGTGCCACCAAGCCCGGGACTAGCGGTGAGCAGTTCTTC,CATKPGTSGEQFF